This T cell receptor (beta chain) is from a study of blood T cells in healthy people across ages (dated by TCRdb to about 2015). About the full investigation: In model experiments, template switching captured roughly one uniquely barcoded TCR beta cDNA molecule for every two T cells. The study measured age-related changes in TCR beta repertoire diversity using deep sequencing normalized with unique cDNA molecular identifiers. Four age groups were formed from the donors: young (average about 17 years), middle-aged (around 39), aged (more than 55) and long-lived (more than 75). To avoid experimental bias, donors of different ages were randomly spread across the sequencing lanes. Using the same blood draw, the study looked at two additional independent replicas of 1 million unique cDNA reads for two donors, one aged 18 to 30 and the other aged 80 or older. Overall study results and their limits: As age increased, observed TCR beta diversity per million T cells dropped in a roughly linear way, and a significant reduction was already evident by age roughly 40. Estimates of total diversity based on one million sequenced T cells were considered lower bounds and underestimates. Because donor CMV infection status was unknown, age-related changes in expanded clonotypes were potentially confounded. Conclusive comparison of naive and antigen-experienced compartments was prevented by the profiling of bulk unsorted PBMCs. The percentage of naive T cells measured by flow cytometry correlated strongly with observed TCR beta diversity. Compared with the aged group, the long-lived group had more naive CD4+ T cells, fewer expanded clones and increased TCR diversity, a pattern suggesting age selection.

Donors were about 36 systemically healthy Caucasian individuals from Russia aged roughly 6 to 100 years. Approximately 11 milliliters of peripheral blood were drawn from each donor into EDTA-treated Vacutainer tubes. Ficoll-Paque density-gradient centrifugation was used to isolate PBMCs, with at least 7 million per sample. Total RNA, at least 6 micrograms per sample, was extracted from PBMCs with Trizol reagent. For every donor, an aliquot of PBMCs went through flow cytometry to measure the percentages of naive CD45RAhigh/CD27high T cells. The cysteine opens and the phenylalanine closes a CDR3 of 15 amino acids. Only CDR3 DNA remains: 45 bases, in frame from the first base. The germline V gene supplies CDR1 SGHRS and CDR2 YFSETQ. Points on this clonotype: Its antigen remains undetermined. No quality values exist for individual bases; no much larger clone is one base distant.

Receptors were amplified or captured by 5' RACE. Sequencing was performed on an Illumina HiSeq 2500. A second PCR of roughly 7 to 11 cycles was performed with a sample-barcoded 5' primer and a J-beta primer mix. A unique molecular identifier was introduced onto each TCR beta cDNA molecule by a template-switch 5' adaptor carrying 12 random nucleotides. Each sample yielded at least 2.5 million CDR3-containing paired-end reads. All of the RNA was converted into first-strand cDNA using the Mint cDNA synthesis kit, with a TRBC-specific oligonucleotide serving as the primer. All cDNA was treated with uracil-DNA glycosylase and then went through a first 18-cycle PCR with the universal primers M1SS and BC2_uni_R. The study's processing was this. For normalization, 1 million high-quality reads, each with a distinct molecular identifier, were randomly selected from each sample. Reads with shared molecular identifiers were discarded instead of being binned into consensus sequences. MiTCR, run with a Q25 quality threshold and the strictest error-elimination algorithm, handled CDR3 identification, clonotype clustering and error correction. A nonparametric unseen species model with Euler transformation was used to estimate lower-bound total TCR beta diversity. TCRdb passed the public sequencing reads through fastp at Q25 and MiXCR, retaining productive beta sequences. For every CDR3 protein sequence, its rows merge into one entry that carries the most common genes and DNA. TCRdb's processing, not the authors', yielded these V and J calls. The sample table lists about 600,000 distinct CDR3 sequences, roughly 48% of them with a count of one. Together, the top ten hold 20% to 25% of the sample.

The chain couples TRBV5-1 to TRBJ2-7, with the D gene not confidently named. Near its end, the DNA agrees better with TRBJ2-5, so the J call may be wrong. Sequencing was carried out using blood. The TCR was taken from a man older than 75 in good health. The DNA is as follows: TGCGCCAGCAGCTTGGGAAGGGTAGTAGAAGAGACCCAGTACTTC. Translated, this gives CASSLGRVVEETQYF.